This T cell receptor (beta chain) was retrieved from a study of cytomegalovirus exposure and HLA in healthy donors. Vbeta (60) and Jbeta (13) primers were used in the PCR. The method was immunoSEQ multiplex PCR; TCRdb's version includes in-frame clones alone and lacks a portion of them. Of 100,000 to 150,000 clones in the sample, approximately 80% were seen once. CDR1 is SNHLY, CDR2 FYNNEI, per germline. The CDR3 extends over 13 amino acids. Note on this clone: The antigen remains undetermined.

General study findings and limits: While the bulk of TCR sequences proved rare, some public TCRs turned up in many donors.

The J gene is TRBJ2-5, the V gene TRBV2; D perhaps matches TRBD1 (6 bases). The tail of the sequence fits TRBJ2-7 better, so the J call may be wrong. Material for sequencing was PBMCs. The TCR comes from a man aged 35 to 55 in good health and CMV-seronegative. The CDR3 is CASSEWGLYEQYF. For the CDR3, the DNA is TGTGCCAGCAGTGAATGGGGGCTCTACGAGCAGTACTTC.